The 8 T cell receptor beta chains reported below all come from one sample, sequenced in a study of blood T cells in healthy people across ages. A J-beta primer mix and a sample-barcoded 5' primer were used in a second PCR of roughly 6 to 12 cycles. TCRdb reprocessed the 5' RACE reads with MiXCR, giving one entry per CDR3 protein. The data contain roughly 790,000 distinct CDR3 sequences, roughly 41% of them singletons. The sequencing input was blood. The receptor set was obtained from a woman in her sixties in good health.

CDR3 loop: CASSQLRMAEEQYF. The DNA of the CDR3 is TGTGCCAGCAGCCAACTCAGGATGGCGGAGGAGCAGTACTTC. The chain combines TRBV3-1 with TRBJ2-7; unclear D gene. Trimming took 2 bases from V and 7 from J, leaving 15 bases between them. This CDR3 is 14 amino acids long. Germline CDR1 reads LGHDT; CDR2 reads YNNKEL (reference sequence).

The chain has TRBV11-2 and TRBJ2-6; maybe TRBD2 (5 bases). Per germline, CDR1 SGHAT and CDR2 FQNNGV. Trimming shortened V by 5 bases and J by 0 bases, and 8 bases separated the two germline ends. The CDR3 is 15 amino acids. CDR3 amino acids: CASSRDPSGANVLTF. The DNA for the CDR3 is TGTGCCAGCAGCCGGGATCCCTCTGGGGCCAACGTCCTGACTTTC.

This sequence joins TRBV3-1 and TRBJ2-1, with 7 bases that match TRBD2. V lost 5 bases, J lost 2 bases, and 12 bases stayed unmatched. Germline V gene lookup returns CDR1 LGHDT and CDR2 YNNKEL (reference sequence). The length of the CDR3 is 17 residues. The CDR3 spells CASSKGLADDAYNEQFF. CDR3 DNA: TGTGCCAGCAGCAAAGGGCTAGCGGATGATGCCTACAATGAGCAGTTCTTC.

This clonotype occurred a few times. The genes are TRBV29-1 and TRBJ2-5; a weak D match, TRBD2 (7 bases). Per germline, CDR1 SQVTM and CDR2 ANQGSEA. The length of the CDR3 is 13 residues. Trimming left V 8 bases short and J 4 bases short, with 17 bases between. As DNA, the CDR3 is TGCAGCTCTATGAGGGGGGGTCTAGAGACCCAGTACTTC. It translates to CSSMRGGLETQYF.

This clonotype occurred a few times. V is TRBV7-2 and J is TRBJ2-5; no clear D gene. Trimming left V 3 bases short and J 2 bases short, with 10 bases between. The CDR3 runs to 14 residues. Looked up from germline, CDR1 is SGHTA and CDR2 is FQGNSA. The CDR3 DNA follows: TGTGCCAGCAGCTTGTCGCGTCTGCAAGAGACCCAGTACTTC. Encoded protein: CASSLSRLQETQYF. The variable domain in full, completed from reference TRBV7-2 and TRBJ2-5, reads GAGVSQSPSNKVTEKGKDVELRCDPISGHTALYWYRQSLGQGLEFLIYFQGNSAPDKSGLPSDRFSAERTGGSVSTLTIQRTQQEDSAVYLCASSLSRLQETQYFGPGTRLLVL.

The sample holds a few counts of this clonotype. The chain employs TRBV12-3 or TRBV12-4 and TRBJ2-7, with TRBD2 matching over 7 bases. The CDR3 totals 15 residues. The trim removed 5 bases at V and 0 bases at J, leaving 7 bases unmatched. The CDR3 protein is CASSRRGDSSYEQYF. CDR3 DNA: TGTGCCAGCAGTCGCCGGGGGGATAGCTCCTACGAGCAGTACTTC.

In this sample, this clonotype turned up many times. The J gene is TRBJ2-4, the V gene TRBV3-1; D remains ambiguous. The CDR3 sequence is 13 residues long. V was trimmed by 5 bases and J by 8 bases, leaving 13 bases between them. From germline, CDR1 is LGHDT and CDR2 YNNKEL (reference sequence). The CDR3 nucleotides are TGTGCCAGCAGCACCGACTGGGCGCACATTCAGTACTTC. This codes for CASSTDWAHIQYF.

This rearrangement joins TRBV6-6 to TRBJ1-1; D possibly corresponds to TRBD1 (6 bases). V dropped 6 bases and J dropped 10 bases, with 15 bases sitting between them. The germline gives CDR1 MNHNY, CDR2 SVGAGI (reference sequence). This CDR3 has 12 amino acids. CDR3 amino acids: CASSPQPGVAFF. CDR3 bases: TGTGCCAGCAGCCCCCAGCCAGGGGTAGCTTTCTTT.